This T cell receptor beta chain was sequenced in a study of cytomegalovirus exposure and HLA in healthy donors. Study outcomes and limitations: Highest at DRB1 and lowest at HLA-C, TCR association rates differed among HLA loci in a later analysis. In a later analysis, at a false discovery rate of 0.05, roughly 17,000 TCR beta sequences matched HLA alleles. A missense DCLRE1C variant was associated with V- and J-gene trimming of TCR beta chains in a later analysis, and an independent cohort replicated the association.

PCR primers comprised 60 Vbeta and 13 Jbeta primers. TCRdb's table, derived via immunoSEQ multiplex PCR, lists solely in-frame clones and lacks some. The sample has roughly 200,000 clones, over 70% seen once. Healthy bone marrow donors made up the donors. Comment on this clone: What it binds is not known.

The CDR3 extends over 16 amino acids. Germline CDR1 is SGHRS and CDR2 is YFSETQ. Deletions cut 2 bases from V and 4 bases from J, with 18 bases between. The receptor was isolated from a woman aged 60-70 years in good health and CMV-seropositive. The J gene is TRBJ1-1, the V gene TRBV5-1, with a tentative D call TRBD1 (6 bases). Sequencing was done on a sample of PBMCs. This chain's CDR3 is CASSFSTGGGGTEAFF. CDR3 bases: TGCGCCAGCAGCTTTTCGACAGGTGGAGGTGGCACTGAAGCTTTCTTT.